This entry concerns a single T cell receptor beta chain. The data belong to a study of CD8+ T cells in alopecia areata. Following extraction, RNA underwent reverse transcription to cDNA, which served as the sequencing template. Profiled with immunoSEQ multiplex PCR; TCRdb holds only in-frame clones, not every one. The sample consists of about 210,000 clones, under 60% of them appearing once. Treatment meaning: oral pan-JAK inhibitor, 5-10 mg twice daily. The V end lost 8 bases, the J end lost 5 bases, and 15 bases lay between the germline ends. The CDR3 has 14 amino acids. Germline values: CDR1 MNHEY, CDR2 SMNVEV (reference sequence).

The chain employs TRBV27 and TRBJ1-4; D is possibly TRBD1 (6 bases). This material consisted of CD4+ T cells sorted from blood, taken at week 4, from a patient treated with tofacitinib. This TCR came from a human donor with alopecia areata. The CDR3 spells CASGGRRANEKLFF. Here the CDR3 DNA reads TGTGCCAGCGGGGGCCGCAGAGCAAATGAAAAACTGTTTTTT.